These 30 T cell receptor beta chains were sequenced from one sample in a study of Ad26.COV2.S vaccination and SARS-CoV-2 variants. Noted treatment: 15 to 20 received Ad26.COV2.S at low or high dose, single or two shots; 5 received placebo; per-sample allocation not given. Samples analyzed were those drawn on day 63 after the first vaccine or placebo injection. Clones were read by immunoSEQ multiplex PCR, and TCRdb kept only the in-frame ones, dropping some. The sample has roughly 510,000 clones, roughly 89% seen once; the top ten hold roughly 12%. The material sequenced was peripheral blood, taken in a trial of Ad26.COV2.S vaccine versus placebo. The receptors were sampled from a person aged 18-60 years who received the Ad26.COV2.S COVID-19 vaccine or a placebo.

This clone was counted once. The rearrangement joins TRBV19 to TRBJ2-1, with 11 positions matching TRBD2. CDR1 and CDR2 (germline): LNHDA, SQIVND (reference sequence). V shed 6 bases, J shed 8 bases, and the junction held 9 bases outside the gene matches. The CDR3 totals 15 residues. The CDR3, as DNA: TGTGCCAGTAGGTCCACTAGCGGGAGCGGCTATGAGCAGTTCTTC. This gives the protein CASRSTSGSGYEQFF.

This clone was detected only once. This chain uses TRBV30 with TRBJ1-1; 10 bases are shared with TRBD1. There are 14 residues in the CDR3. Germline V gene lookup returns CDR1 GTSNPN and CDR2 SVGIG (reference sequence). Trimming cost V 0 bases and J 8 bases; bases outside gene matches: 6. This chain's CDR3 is CAWSVGGQGPEAFF. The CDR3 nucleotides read TGTGCCTGGAGTGTCGGGGGACAGGGGCCCGAAGCTTTCTTT.

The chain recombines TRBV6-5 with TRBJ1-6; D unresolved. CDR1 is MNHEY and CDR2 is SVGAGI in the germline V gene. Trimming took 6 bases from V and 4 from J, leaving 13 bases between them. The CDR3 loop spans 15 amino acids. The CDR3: CASRSSGPYNSPLHF. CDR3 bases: TGTGCCAGCAGGTCCAGCGGGCCTTATAATTCACCCCTCCACTTT.

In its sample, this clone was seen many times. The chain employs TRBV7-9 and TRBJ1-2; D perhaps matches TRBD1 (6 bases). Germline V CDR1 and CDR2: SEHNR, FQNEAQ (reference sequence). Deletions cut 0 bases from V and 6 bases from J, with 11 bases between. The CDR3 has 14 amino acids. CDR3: CASSLARGRDGYTF. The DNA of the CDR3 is TGTGCCAGCAGCTTAGCCCGGGGGCGAGATGGCTACACCTTC.

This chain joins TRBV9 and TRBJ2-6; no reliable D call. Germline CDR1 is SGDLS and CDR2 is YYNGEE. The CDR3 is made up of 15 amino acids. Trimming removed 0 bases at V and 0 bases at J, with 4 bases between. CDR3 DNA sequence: TGTGCCAGCAGCGTAGAGACCTCTGGGGCCAACGTCCTGACTTTC. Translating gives CASSVETSGANVLTF.

CDR3 loop: CASSLGADRQYF. CDR3 nucleotides: TGCGCCAGCAGCTTGGGCGCGGACAGGCAGTACTTC. The chain uses TRBV5-1 and TRBJ2-7; possible D gene TRBD1, 6 bases. CDR3 length: 12 amino acids. Germline loops: CDR1 SGHRS, CDR2 YFSETQ. The V gene lost 0 bases and the J gene lost 9 bases, with 10 bases spanning the gap.

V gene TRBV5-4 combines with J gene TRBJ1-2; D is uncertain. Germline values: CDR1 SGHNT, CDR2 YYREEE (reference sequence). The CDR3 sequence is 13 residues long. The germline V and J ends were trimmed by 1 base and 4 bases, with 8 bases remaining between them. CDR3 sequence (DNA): TGTGCCAGCAGCTTGCTGGGCCTCTATGGCTACACCTTC. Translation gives CASSLLGLYGYTF.

CDR3 bases: TGTGCCAGCAGTTTACCTACAGGGGCCAATCAGCCCCAGCATTTT. Translation gives CASSLPTGANQPQHF. J is TRBJ1-5 and V is TRBV28; TRBD1 agrees at 7 bases. The V gene end was trimmed by 2 bases and the J gene end by 3 bases; junction bases not matched to a gene: 4. The germline gives CDR1 MDHEN, CDR2 SYDVKM. The CDR3 is 15 residues long.

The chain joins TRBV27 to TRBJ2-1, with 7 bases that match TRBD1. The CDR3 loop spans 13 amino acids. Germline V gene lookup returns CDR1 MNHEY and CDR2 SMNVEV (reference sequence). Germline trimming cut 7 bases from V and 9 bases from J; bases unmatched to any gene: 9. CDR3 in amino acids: CASKRDSLTEQFF. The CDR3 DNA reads TGTGCCAGCAAACGGGACAGTTTGACTGAGCAGTTCTTC.

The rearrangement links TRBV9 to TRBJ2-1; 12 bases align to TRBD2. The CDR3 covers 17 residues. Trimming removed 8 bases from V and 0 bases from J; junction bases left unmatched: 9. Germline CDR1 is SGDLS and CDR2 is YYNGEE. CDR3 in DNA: TGTGCCAGTGGGGGGACTAGCGGGCTGAGCTCCTACAATGAGCAGTTCTTC. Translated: CASGGTSGLSSYNEQFF.

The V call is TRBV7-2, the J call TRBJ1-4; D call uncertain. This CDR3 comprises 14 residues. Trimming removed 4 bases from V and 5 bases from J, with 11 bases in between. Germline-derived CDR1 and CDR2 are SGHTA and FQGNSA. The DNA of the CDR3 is TGTGCCAGCAGCTCCCGGCCCCTCAATGAAAAACTGTTTTTT. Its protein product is CASSSRPLNEKLFF.

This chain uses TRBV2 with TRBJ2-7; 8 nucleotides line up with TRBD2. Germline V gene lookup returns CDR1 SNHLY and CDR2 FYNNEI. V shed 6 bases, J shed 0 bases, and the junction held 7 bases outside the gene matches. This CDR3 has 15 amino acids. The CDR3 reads CASSGIAGNSYEQYF. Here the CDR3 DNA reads TGTGCCAGCAGCGGGATAGCGGGGAACTCCTACGAGCAGTACTTC.

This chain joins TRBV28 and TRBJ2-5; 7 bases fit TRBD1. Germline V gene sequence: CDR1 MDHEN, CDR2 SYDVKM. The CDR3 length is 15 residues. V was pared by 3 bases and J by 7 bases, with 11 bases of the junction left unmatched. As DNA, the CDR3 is TGTGCCAGCAGTTTTACGGGACAGCGCTCCAGGACCCAGTACTTC. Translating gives CASSFTGQRSRTQYF.

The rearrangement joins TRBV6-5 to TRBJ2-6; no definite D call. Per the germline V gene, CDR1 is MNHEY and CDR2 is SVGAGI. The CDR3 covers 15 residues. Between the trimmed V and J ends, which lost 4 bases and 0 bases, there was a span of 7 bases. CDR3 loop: CASSLGSSGANVLTF. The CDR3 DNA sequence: TGTGCCAGCAGTTTAGGAAGCTCTGGGGCCAACGTCCTGACTTTC.

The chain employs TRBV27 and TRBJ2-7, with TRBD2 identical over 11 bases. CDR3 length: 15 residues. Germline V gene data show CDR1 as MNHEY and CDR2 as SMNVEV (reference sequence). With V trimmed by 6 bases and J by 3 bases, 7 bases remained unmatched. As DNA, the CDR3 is TGTGCCAGCAGCCGCTCGACTAGCGGGAACTACGAGCAGTACTTC. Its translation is CASSRSTSGNYEQYF.

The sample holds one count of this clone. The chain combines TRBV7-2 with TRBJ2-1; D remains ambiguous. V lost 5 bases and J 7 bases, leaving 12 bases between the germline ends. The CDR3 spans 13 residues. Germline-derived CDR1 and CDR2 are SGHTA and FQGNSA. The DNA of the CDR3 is TGTGCCAGCAGCCGTCCCGACGGGAATGAGCAGTTCTTC. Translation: CASSRPDGNEQFF. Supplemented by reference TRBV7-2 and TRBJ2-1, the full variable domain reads GAGVSQSPSNKVTEKGKDVELRCDPISGHTALYWYRQSLGQGLEFLIYFQGNSAPDKSGLPSDRFSAERTGGSVSTLTIQRTQQEDSAVYLCASSRPDGNEQFFGPGTRLTVL.

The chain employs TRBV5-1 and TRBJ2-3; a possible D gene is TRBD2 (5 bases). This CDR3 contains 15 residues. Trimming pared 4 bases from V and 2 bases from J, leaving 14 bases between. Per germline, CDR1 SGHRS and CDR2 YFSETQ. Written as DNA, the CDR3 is TGCGCCAGCAGCATTTTAGGAGCGGTCACAGATACGCAGTATTTT. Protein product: CASSILGAVTDTQYF.

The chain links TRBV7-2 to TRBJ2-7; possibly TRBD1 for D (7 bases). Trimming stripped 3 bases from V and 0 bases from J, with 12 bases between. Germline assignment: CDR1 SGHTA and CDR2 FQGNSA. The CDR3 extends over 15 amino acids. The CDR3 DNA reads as TGTGCCAGCAGCTTTGGGGGGACAGACTCCTACGAGCAGTACTTC. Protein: CASSFGGTDSYEQYF. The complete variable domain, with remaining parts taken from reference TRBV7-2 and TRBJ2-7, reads GAGVSQSPSNKVTEKGKDVELRCDPISGHTALYWYRQSLGQGLEFLIYFQGNSAPDKSGLPSDRFSAERTGGSVSTLTIQRTQQEDSAVYLCASSFGGTDSYEQYFGPGTRLTVT.

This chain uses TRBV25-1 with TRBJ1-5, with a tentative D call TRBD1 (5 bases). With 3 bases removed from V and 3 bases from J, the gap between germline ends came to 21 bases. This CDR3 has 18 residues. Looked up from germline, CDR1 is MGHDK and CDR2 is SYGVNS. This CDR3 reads CASSEKKGSGGTNQPQHF. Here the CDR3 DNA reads TGTGCCAGCAGTGAGAAAAAGGGGTCTGGGGGGACCAATCAGCCCCAGCATTTT.

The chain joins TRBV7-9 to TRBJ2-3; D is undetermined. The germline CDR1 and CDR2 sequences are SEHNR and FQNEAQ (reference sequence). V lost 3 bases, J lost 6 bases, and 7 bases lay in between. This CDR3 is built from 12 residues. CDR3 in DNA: TGTGCCAGCAGCTTGATGAGGGATACGCAGTATTTT. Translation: CASSLMRDTQYF.

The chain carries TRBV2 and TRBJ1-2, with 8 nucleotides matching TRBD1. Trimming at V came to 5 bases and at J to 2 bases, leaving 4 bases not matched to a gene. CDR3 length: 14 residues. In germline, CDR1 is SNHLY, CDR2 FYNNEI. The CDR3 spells CASSYRDRNYGYTF. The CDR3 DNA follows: TGTGCCAGCAGTTACCGGGACAGGAACTATGGCTACACCTTC.

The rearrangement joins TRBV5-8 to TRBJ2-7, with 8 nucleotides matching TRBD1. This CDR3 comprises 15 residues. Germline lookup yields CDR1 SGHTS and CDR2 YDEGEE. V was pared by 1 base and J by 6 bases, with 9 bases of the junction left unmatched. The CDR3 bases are TGTGCCAGCAGCTTGCAGGGGGCGGGAAGTAGCGAGCAGTACTTC. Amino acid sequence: CASSLQGAGSSEQYF. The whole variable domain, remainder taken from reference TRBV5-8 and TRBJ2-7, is EAGVTQSPTHLIKTRGQQATLRCSPISGHTSVYWYQQALGLGLQFLLWYDEGEERNRGNFPPRFSGRQFPNYSSELNVNALELEDSALYLCASSLQGAGSSEQYFGPGTRLTVT.

The CDR3 nucleotides read TGTGCCAGCAGCTTAGATCTCCTCCCGGATACGCAGTATTTT. It yields the protein CASSLDLLPDTQYF. The chain joins TRBV7-2 to TRBJ2-3; unclear D gene. This CDR3 has 14 amino acids. Between the trimmed V and J ends, which lost 1 base and 6 bases, there was a span of 11 bases. Germline assignment: CDR1 SGHTA and CDR2 FQGNSA.

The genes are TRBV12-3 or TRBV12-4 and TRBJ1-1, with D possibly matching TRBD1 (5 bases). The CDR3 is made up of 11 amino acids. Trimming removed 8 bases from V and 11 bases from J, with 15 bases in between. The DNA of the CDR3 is TGTGCCAGCGGGGGAGGCAGGGCTGCTTTCTTT. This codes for CASGGGRAAFF.

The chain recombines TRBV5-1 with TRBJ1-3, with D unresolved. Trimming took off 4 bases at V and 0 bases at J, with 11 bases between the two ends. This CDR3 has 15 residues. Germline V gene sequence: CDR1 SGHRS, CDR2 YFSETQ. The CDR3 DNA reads TGCGCCAGCAGCGAGAACATGGACTCTGGAAACACCATATATTTT. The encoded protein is CASSENMDSGNTIYF.

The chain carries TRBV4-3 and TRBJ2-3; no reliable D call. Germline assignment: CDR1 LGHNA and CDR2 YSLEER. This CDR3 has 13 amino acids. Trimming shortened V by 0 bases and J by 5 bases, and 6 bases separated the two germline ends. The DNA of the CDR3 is TGCGCCAGCAGCCAAGAACGGCTAGATACGCAGTATTTT. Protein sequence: CASSQERLDTQYF.

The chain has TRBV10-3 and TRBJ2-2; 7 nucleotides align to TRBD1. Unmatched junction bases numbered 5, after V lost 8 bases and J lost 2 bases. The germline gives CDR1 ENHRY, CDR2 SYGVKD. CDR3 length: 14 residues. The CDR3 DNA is TGTGCCATCCGGGACAGAGTCAACACCGGGGAGCTGTTTTTT. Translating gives CAIRDRVNTGELFF.

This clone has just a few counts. This CDR3 reads CASSLEPEYGYTF. For the CDR3, the DNA is TGTGCCAGCAGCTTGGAGCCGGAATATGGCTACACCTTC. This sequence joins TRBV5-4 and TRBJ1-2; D is unresolved. The V and J ends lost 0 bases and 5 bases respectively, with 8 bases between them. The CDR3 sequence is 13 residues long. Germline V gene lookup returns CDR1 SGHNT and CDR2 YYREEE (reference sequence).

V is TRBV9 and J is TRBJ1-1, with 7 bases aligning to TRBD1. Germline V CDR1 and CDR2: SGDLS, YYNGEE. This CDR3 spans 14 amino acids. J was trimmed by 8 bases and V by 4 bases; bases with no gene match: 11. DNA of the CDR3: TGTGCCAGCAGCCGACAGGGTGGTACGGAGGAAGCTTTCTTT. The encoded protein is CASSRQGGTEEAFF.

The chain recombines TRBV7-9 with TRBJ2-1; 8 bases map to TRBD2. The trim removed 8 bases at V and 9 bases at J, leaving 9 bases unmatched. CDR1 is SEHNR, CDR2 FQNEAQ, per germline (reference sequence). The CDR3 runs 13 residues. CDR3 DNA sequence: TGTGCCAGCGAGGCTAGCGGGTTAACTGAGCAGTTCTTC. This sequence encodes CASEASGLTEQFF.